This TCR beta chain stems from a study of somatic mutations in cytotoxic T cells in rheumatoid arthritis. Overall study: Peripheral blood samples of 30 ml EDTA were taken from patients directly after diagnosis and before treatment.

Sequencing was performed with immunoSEQ multiplex PCR; in TCRdb, only in-frame clones are kept and a portion is missing. Of approximately 23,000 clones in the sample, just under 80% were seen once. Whole-study findings and limits: With advancing age, CD8+ clonality climbed in rheumatoid arthritis patients but did not rise in healthy controls.

In this sample, this clone is large. What it binds is unknown. This sequence was found in an adult with rheumatoid arthritis. Material for sequencing was CD8+ T cells sorted from blood.

CDR3 nucleotides: TGTGCCAGCAGTTTTGTCGCATCCTCGGAGGTGGGCTACACCTTC. It is translated as CASSFVASSEVGYTF. The chain recombines TRBV27 with TRBJ1-2; D ambiguous. Germline V gene sequence: CDR1 MNHEY, CDR2 SMNVEV (reference sequence). The CDR3 runs 15 residues. V gave up 3 bases and J gave up 8 bases, with 19 bases separating them.